This T cell receptor (beta chain) was captured in a study of shared clonotypes between healthy human individuals (dated by TCRdb to about 2020). With respect to the entire study: The cohort included a few men and two women between 18 and 49 years of age. Blood TCR repertoires of five healthy adults were deeply sequenced to estimate repertoire size and the extent of clonotype sharing between individuals. To increase sequencing depth and limit assay-specific biases, TCR repertoire library preparation and sequencing were carried out by different laboratories using diverse techniques. For each donor, three plates each were used for CD4 naive and CD4 memory, two plates were used for CD8 naive, and one plate was used for CD8 memory. Per donor, leukapheresis produced somewhere between about 0.8 and 9.5 billion PBMCs.

To note about this clone: What antigen it recognizes has not been identified. No base quality values were provided; no much bigger clone lies one nucleotide off.

The donors were healthy, HIV-negative adults who had no recently reported acute infections or vaccinations. All donors were Caucasian adults living in Nashville, Tennessee, USA. CD4+ T cells were enriched through magnetic negative selection, after which naive cells were positively selected on CD45RA and the remaining negative fraction served as the memory subset. After blood collection by leukapheresis, PBMCs were isolated using Ficoll-Histopaque density gradient centrifugation and then cryopreserved in the vapor phase of liquid nitrogen. Analytical flow cytometry was used to check the purity and quantity of every magnetically sorted T cell population. From each sorted fraction, genomic DNA was isolated and quantified by UV absorbance on a Nanodrop 2000c. Looking up the germline V gene (reference sequence) yields CDR1 SGHNT and CDR2 YYREEE. Taken from cysteine to phenylalanine, the CDR3 has 15 residues. Only the CDR3 DNA is retained, 45 bases long and in frame from the first base. V is shortened by 3 bases, J by 0 bases, and the region joining them spans 9 bases.

Broad study findings and their caveats: Estimated clonotype richness was generally larger for naive than for memory subsets. Based on pairwise subsampling, the degree of clonotype sharing among donors was expected to be affected by sequencing depth. About 5% of naive CD4, 3.5% of naive CD8, about 2.5% of memory CD4, and over 0.35% of memory CD8 clonotypes were shared across several donors. Higher generation probabilities were observed for clonotypes shared by all four sorted-subset donors than for non-shared clonotypes. Only blood was sampled, and tissue TCR repertoires likely differ from those in blood. Even with the large sequencing depth, rarefaction of the sorted-subset datasets indicated that sequencing was incomplete. Because the study included only a small number of donors, the genetic and exposure-history diversity represented was limited.

TCR CDR3 regions were amplified from genomic DNA by multiplex PCR using the deep immunoSEQ assay. Extracted genomic DNA from each cell subset was spread evenly across all wells of several immunoSEQ 96-well plates, with each plate serving as a replicate. For sorted subsets, around 0.2 ug of genomic DNA, equivalent to 30,000 or so T cell genomes, went into each replicate PCR. The purified libraries were quantified using a Qubit 3.0 fluorometer, sized with a Bioanalyzer 2100, and then quantified again using the KAPA Library Quantification kit. Each immunoSEQ 96-well plate was sequenced on its own single-read 150-cycle Illumina NextSeq 550 flow cell. As for the authors' bioinformatics: Because only junctional sequences without quality scores were contained in the immunoSEQ output, filtering matching that applied to full-length reads could not be performed. Sequences were annotated with PyIR, a Python wrapper for IgBLAST v1.9, and V/J genes and CDR3 were assigned using IMGT germline references. Reads with weak V/J assignments (E-value above 1e-6), missing CDR3, stop codons, out-of-frame junctions, or ambiguous translated residues were removed. A V3J clonotype was defined by an identical inferred V gene, J gene, and CDR3 amino acid sequence. The percentage overlap between two repertoires was calculated by dividing the number of shared unique clonotypes by the size of the smaller repertoire. Richness of each repertoire was evaluated using RTK rarefaction, the Chao1 estimator, and Recon v2.1 estimates of unobserved clonotypes. For all TCRbeta clonotypes obtained by the gDNA method from a few donors, generation probabilities were computed with OLGA. This immuneACCESS table, as held by TCRdb, lists in-frame sequences with V and J called but not all clones. Of the missing ones, under half trace to an unresolved V gene in checked studies; the others have no known cause. For V, J and clone size, that table is used; D and trimming come from the DNA. The sample table records some 2,000,000 clones; roughly 96% of these occur just once. Of the sample, 0.13% is held by the ten largest clones.

The sample consisted of naive CD4+ T cells sorted from blood. The cell subset or site label for this specimen denotes: CD45RA+ positively selected. The receptor was derived from a man between 18 and 35 years old in good health. The rearrangement joined TRBV5-4 to TRBJ2-2, and the D gene may be TRBD2, 6 bases matching. For the CDR3, the sequence is CASSSAGTNTGELFF. At the DNA level, the sequence is TGTGCCAGCAGCTCGGCGGGAACGAACACCGGGGAGCTGTTTTTT. The full variable domain, with segments outside the CDR3 supplied by the reference TRBV5-4 and TRBJ2-2 proteins, appears as ETGVTQSPTHLIKTRGQQVTLRCSSQSGHNTVSWYQQALGQGPQFIFQYYREEENGRGNFPPRFSGLQFPNYSSELNVNALELDDSALYLCASSSAGTNTGELFFGEGSRLTVL.